This is a list of T cell receptor beta chains from one sample in a study of response to subunit inactivated influenza vaccine. TCRdb redid the calling of the RT-PCR reads with MiXCR, one entry per CDR3 protein. Here the sample spans about 500,000 distinct CDR3 sequences, 16% being singletons. The sequencing here drew on CD4+ T cells sorted from PBMCs, taken about 24 months after vaccination. All receptors derive from a man between 50 and 69 years old who received an inactivated influenza vaccine. The CDR3 runs from the conserved cysteine through the conserved F or W. The order of the fields is J gene, clone size, V gene, D gene, CDR3 DNA, CDR3 protein. D genes are given only for firm matches. Not every row has a clone size; where given, it reads once, few, many or a size class.

j_call: TRBJ2-2; clone_size: -; v_call: TRBV7-8; d_call: -; cdr3_nt: TGTGCCAGCAGCTTAGCCAGGGGAGCCGGGGAGCTGTTTTTT; cdr3_aa: CASSLARGAGELFF
j_call: TRBJ2-3; clone_size: -; v_call: TRBV15; d_call: TRBD1; cdr3_nt: TGTGCCACCAGCAGAGCCGGGACAGCTTTCACAGATACGCAGTATTTT; cdr3_aa: CATSRAGTAFTDTQYF
j_call: TRBJ1-5; clone_size: few; v_call: TRBV4-3; d_call: -; cdr3_nt: TGCGCCAGCAGCCAAGATTACAGCTACAATCAGCCCCAGCATTTT; cdr3_aa: CASSQDYSYNQPQHF
j_call: TRBJ2-6; clone_size: -; v_call: TRBV3-1; d_call: -; cdr3_nt: TGTGCCAGCAGCCAACGGTCTGGGGCCAACGTCCTGACTTTC; cdr3_aa: CASSQRSGANVLTF
j_call: TRBJ2-4; clone_size: many; v_call: TRBV12-3/TRBV12-4; d_call: -; cdr3_nt: TGTGCCAGCACTCAGGGAAACATTCAGTACTTC; cdr3_aa: CASTQGNIQYF
j_call: TRBJ2-7; clone_size: -; v_call: TRBV20-1; d_call: TRBD2; cdr3_nt: TGCAGTGCTAGAATAGCGGGGGACTCCTACGAGCAGTACTTC; cdr3_aa: CSARIAGDSYEQYF
j_call: TRBJ1-2; clone_size: -; v_call: TRBV4-1; d_call: -; cdr3_nt: TGCGCCAGCAGTTGGACCGGGAAAGATGGCTACACCTTC; cdr3_aa: CASSWTGKDGYTF
j_call: TRBJ1-1; clone_size: many; v_call: TRBV15; d_call: -; cdr3_nt: TGTGCCACCAGCAGAGATGTAAGGGGCACTGAAGCTTTCTTT; cdr3_aa: CATSRDVRGTEAFF
j_call: TRBJ1-6; clone_size: -; v_call: TRBV20-1; d_call: -; cdr3_nt: TGCAGTGCGAAGGACATGCGGTCACCCCTCCACTTT; cdr3_aa: CSAKDMRSPLHF
j_call: TRBJ2-7; clone_size: -; v_call: TRBV3-1; d_call: TRBD2; cdr3_nt: TGTGCCAGCAGCCAGGGACTAGCGGGAGGGCCGTCGTACTTC; cdr3_aa: CASSQGLAGGPSYF
j_call: TRBJ2-2; clone_size: few; v_call: TRBV20-1; d_call: TRBD1; cdr3_nt: TGCAGTGCTAGAGATACAGGGGTCACCGGGGAGCTGTTTTTT; cdr3_aa: CSARDTGVTGELFF
j_call: TRBJ1-6; clone_size: many; v_call: TRBV28; d_call: TRBD1; cdr3_nt: TGTGCCAGCAGTTTAATATCGGACAGGGTTCACTCACCCCTCCACTTT; cdr3_aa: CASSLISDRVHSPLHF
j_call: TRBJ2-1; clone_size: few; v_call: TRBV6-5; d_call: -; cdr3_nt: TGTGCCAGCAGTAACCGGGATTGGGGGCCCAATGAGCAGTTCTTC; cdr3_aa: CASSNRDWGPNEQFF
j_call: TRBJ1-4; clone_size: few; v_call: TRBV3-1; d_call: TRBD1; cdr3_nt: TGTGCCAGCAGCCAAACTGGGACAGGGGTTCCTGAAAAACTGTTTTTT; cdr3_aa: CASSQTGTGVPEKLFF
j_call: TRBJ1-1; clone_size: few; v_call: TRBV4-1; d_call: -; cdr3_nt: TGCGCCAGCAGCCAAGGAAGTTGGGCAGGCCCCGCGTCAGAAGCTTTCTTT; cdr3_aa: CASSQGSWAGPASEAFF
j_call: TRBJ1-1; clone_size: -; v_call: TRBV3-1; d_call: -; cdr3_nt: TGTGCCAGCAGCCAGGGATACATGAACACTGAAGCTTTCTTT; cdr3_aa: CASSQGYMNTEAFF
j_call: TRBJ2-6; clone_size: -; v_call: TRBV20-1; d_call: -; cdr3_nt: TGCAGTGCGTGGTCGAGGTCGGGGGCCAACGTCCTGACTTTC; cdr3_aa: CSAWSRSGANVLTF
j_call: TRBJ2-7; clone_size: -; v_call: TRBV27; d_call: -; cdr3_nt: TGTGCCAGCAGTCTAACAGGAGGGCCTTACTACGAGCAGTACTTC; cdr3_aa: CASSLTGGPYYEQYF
j_call: TRBJ2-2; clone_size: few; v_call: TRBV20-1; d_call: -; cdr3_nt: TGCAGTGCTAGGACGACCGGGACGCTGAAAGAAGGCACCGGGGAGCTGTTTTTT; cdr3_aa: CSARTTGTLKEGTGELFF
j_call: TRBJ2-6; clone_size: -; v_call: TRBV10-2; d_call: -; cdr3_nt: TGCGCCAGCACTAAGGGTGATGGGGCCAACGTCCTGACTTTC; cdr3_aa: CASTKGDGANVLTF
j_call: TRBJ1-2; clone_size: -; v_call: TRBV24-1; d_call: -; cdr3_nt: TGTGCCACCAGCGAGGAACAGCTTAACTATGGCTACACCTTC; cdr3_aa: CATSEEQLNYGYTF
j_call: TRBJ1-6; clone_size: few; v_call: TRBV4-3; d_call: -; cdr3_nt: TGCGCCAGCAGCCAAGATGAGTCACCCCTCCACTTT; cdr3_aa: CASSQDESPLHF
j_call: TRBJ1-4; clone_size: -; v_call: TRBV25-1; d_call: -; cdr3_nt: TGTGCCAGCAGTGAAGTACATAAGGAGGAAAAACTGTTTTTT; cdr3_aa: CASSEVHKEEKLFF
j_call: TRBJ2-7; clone_size: -; v_call: TRBV5-1; d_call: -; cdr3_nt: TGCGCCAGCAGCCCAGGGTTAGACGAGCAGTACTTC; cdr3_aa: CASSPGLDEQYF
j_call: TRBJ2-3; clone_size: -; v_call: TRBV5-1; d_call: -; cdr3_nt: TGCGCCAGCAGCTTGGTGATCCAGGCCAGCACAGATACGCAGTATTTT; cdr3_aa: CASSLVIQASTDTQYF
j_call: TRBJ1-2; clone_size: few; v_call: TRBV9; d_call: TRBD1; cdr3_nt: TGTGCCAGCAGCACACAGGGGGGTTCGGGCTACACCTTC; cdr3_aa: CASSTQGGSGYTF
j_call: TRBJ2-5; clone_size: few; v_call: TRBV15; d_call: -; cdr3_nt: TGTGCCACCAGCAGCAGTTCCCGGGAGACCCAGTACTTC; cdr3_aa: CATSSSSRETQYF
j_call: TRBJ1-4; clone_size: -; v_call: TRBV3-1; d_call: TRBD1; cdr3_nt: TGTGCCAGCAGCCCCGGGACAGGGTTTCGAACTAATGAAAAACTGTTTTTT; cdr3_aa: CASSPGTGFRTNEKLFF
j_call: TRBJ1-3; clone_size: few; v_call: TRBV5-1; d_call: -; cdr3_nt: TGCGCCAGCAGCCTCGACCGGAGGGCCCCCGGAAACACCATATATTTT; cdr3_aa: CASSLDRRAPGNTIYF
j_call: TRBJ1-5; clone_size: many; v_call: TRBV6-1; d_call: -; cdr3_nt: TGTGCCAGCACCGGGACCGTCAATCAGCCCCAGCATTTT; cdr3_aa: CASTGTVNQPQHF